These 21 T cell receptor beta chains originate from one sample sequenced in a study of shared clonotypes between healthy human individuals. Naive CD8 cells lacked CD45RO, underwent positive selection for CCR7 and left out terminally differentiated effector memory CD45RA+ cells. Clones were read by immunoSEQ multiplex PCR, and TCRdb kept only the in-frame ones, dropping some. The table shows more than 2 million clones, with over 85% occurring only once. The sample taken for sequencing was naive CD8+ T cells from PBMCs. These receptor sequences come from a young man in good health. Some clones in this sample may be carry-over from other donors' samples.

As regards this clone: The same CDR3 also results from other DNA sequences found in this sample. DNA for the CDR3: TGTGCCAGCAGCGCGTTGGGGGGCTACACCTTC. Amino acids: CASSALGGYTF. The chain combines TRBV9 with TRBJ1-2; D not certain. The V end was cut by 3 bases, the J end by 8 bases, with 8 bases between. The germline V gene encodes CDR1 SGDLS and CDR2 YYNGEE. There are 11 residues in the CDR3.

The chain recombines TRBV7-9 with TRBJ2-2; D is unresolved. CDR1 and CDR2 from the germline V gene are SEHNR and FQNEAQ (reference sequence). The CDR3 runs to 12 residues. Trimming pared 5 bases from V and 5 bases from J, leaving 6 bases between. CDR3 nucleotide sequence: TGTGCCAGCAGCCCACGTACCGGGGAGCTGTTTTTT. Amino acid sequence: CASSPRTGELFF.

The chain couples TRBV29-1 to TRBJ2-3; 7 bases map to TRBD2. Per the germline V gene, CDR1 is SQVTM and CDR2 is ANQGSEA. This CDR3 contains 15 residues. V gave up 2 bases and J gave up 5 bases; unmatched junction bases: 10. The CDR3 region is CSVEKTAGALDTQYF. DNA of the CDR3: TGCAGCGTTGAAAAAACTGCGGGAGCGCTAGATACGCAGTATTTT.

The chain is built from TRBV6-6 and TRBJ2-5; tentatively, D is TRBD1 (5 bases). The ends were cut back, 6 bases at V and 1 base at J, with 12 bases in the middle. The germline V gene has CDR1 MNHNY and CDR2 SVGAGI (reference sequence). The CDR3 is made up of 14 amino acids. The CDR3 DNA sequence: TGTGCCAGCAGCCAGCAGGGAACCCAAGAGACCCAGTACTTC. Encoded protein: CASSQQGTQETQYF.

The V call is TRBV6-1, the J call TRBJ1-5; D perhaps matches TRBD1 (5 bases). This CDR3 comprises 16 residues. CDR1 MNHNS and CDR2 SASEGT come from the germline V gene. Trimming pared 0 bases from V and 4 bases from J, leaving 13 bases between. The CDR3 coding sequence is TGTGCCAGCAGTGAAGCGCGGACAATCGGGAATCAGCCCCAGCATTTT. Its protein product is CASSEARTIGNQPQHF.

V is TRBV30 and J is TRBJ1-1, with 7 bases that match TRBD1. This CDR3 has 13 residues. CDR1 is GTSNPN and CDR2 is SVGIG in the germline V gene (reference sequence). The trim removed 3 bases at V and 5 bases at J, leaving 6 bases unmatched. The DNA for the CDR3 is TGTGCCTGGAGGAACAGGGGTCTGACTGAAGCTTTCTTT. Amino acid sequence: CAWRNRGLTEAFF. The variable domain in full, completed from reference TRBV30 and TRBJ1-1, reads SQTIHQWPATLVQPVGSPLSLECTVEGTSNPNLYWYRQAAGRGLQLLFYSVGIGQISSEVPQNLSASRPQDRQFILSSKKLLLSDSGFYLCAWRNRGLTEAFFGQGTRLTVV.

This chain uses TRBV13 with TRBJ2-7; 9 bases match TRBD1. V shed 5 bases and J 3 bases; nucleotides not matched to a gene: 5. Looked up from germline, CDR1 is PRHDT and CDR2 is FYEKMQ (reference sequence). There are 14 residues in the CDR3. The CDR3 sequence: CASSRGQGNYEQYF. CDR3 bases: TGTGCCAGCAGCCGGGGACAGGGAAACTACGAGCAGTACTTC. Combining the CDR3 with reference TRBV13 and TRBJ2-7 gives the whole variable domain AAGVIQSPRHLIKEKRETATLKCYPIPRHDTVYWYQQGPGQDPQFLISFYEKMQSDKGSIPDRFSAQQFSDYHSELNMSSLELGDSALYFCASSRGQGNYEQYFGPGTRLTVT.

The genes are TRBV7-2 and TRBJ1-2, with 9 bases matching TRBD1. The CDR3 has 16 amino acids. With V trimmed by 2 bases and J by 1 base, 5 bases remained unmatched. Germline V CDR1 and CDR2: SGHTA, FQGNSA. The CDR3 DNA reads as TGTGCCAGCAGCTTATTACGGACAGGGGTTAACTATGGCTACACCTTC. It translates to CASSLLRTGVNYGYTF.

This rearrangement joins TRBV27 to TRBJ2-2; D is unresolved. CDR1 is MNHEY, CDR2 SMNVEV, per germline (reference sequence). The CDR3 spans 14 residues. V lost 3 bases to trimming and J lost 5 bases, with 10 bases between them. CDR3 residues: CASSFSTETGELFF. The DNA for the CDR3 is TGTGCCAGCAGTTTTTCGACCGAAACCGGGGAGCTGTTTTTT.

The rearrangement joins TRBV7-8 to TRBJ2-3; 7 bases agree with TRBD2. CDR1 SGHVS and CDR2 FQNEAQ come from the germline V gene. CDR3 size: 17 residues. The trim removed 5 bases at V and 0 bases at J, leaving 11 bases unmatched. The CDR3, as DNA: TGTGCCAGCAGCCTCTCAGCGGGGCCCACTAGCACAGATACGCAGTATTTT. Translated: CASSLSAGPTSTDTQYF.

This clone was observed a single time. The chain uses TRBV6-1 and TRBJ2-7; D gene ambiguous. Germline CDR1 reads MNHNS; CDR2 reads SASEGT. Deletions cut 2 bases from V and 0 bases from J, with 20 bases between. The CDR3 has 18 residues. The CDR3 sequence is CASSEFLGFFESSYEQYF. As DNA, the CDR3 is TGTGCCAGCAGTGAATTTTTAGGGTTCTTCGAAAGCTCCTACGAGCAGTACTTC.

Of note for this clone: Other DNA sequences in this sample translate to the same CDR3. The chain uses TRBV7-9 and TRBJ1-2; D ambiguous. In germline, CDR1 is SEHNR, CDR2 FQNEAQ (reference sequence). This CDR3 comprises 11 residues. V was pared by 5 bases and J by 4 bases, with 5 bases between. The CDR3: CASSLLYGYTF. In DNA, the CDR3 is TGTGCCAGCAGCCTCCTCTATGGCTACACCTTC.

This chain links TRBV4-3 with TRBJ2-3; 13 positions agree with TRBD2. Germline assignment: CDR1 LGHNA and CDR2 YSLEER. After removal of 0 bases from V and 5 bases from J, the junction contained 2 bases not matched to a gene. This CDR3 is built from 16 residues. This chain's CDR3 is CASSQELAGGQDTQYF. The CDR3 coding sequence is TGCGCCAGCAGCCAAGAACTAGCGGGAGGGCAAGATACGCAGTATTTT.

This clone was recorded once. The genes are TRBV5-4 and TRBJ2-7; weak D call: TRBD1 (6 bases). Germline V gene data show CDR1 as SGHNT and CDR2 as YYREEE (reference sequence). The ends were cut back, 2 bases at V and 3 bases at J, with 12 bases in the middle. CDR3 length: 14 residues. DNA for the CDR3: TGTGCCAGCAGCTTTGCAGGGGCAAACTACGAGCAGTACTTC. Encoded protein: CASSFAGANYEQYF.

The CDR3 loop is CASSYLRGTGDEQFF. The CDR3 DNA reads TGTGCCAGCAGTTACTTACGGGGAACAGGGGATGAGCAGTTCTTC. The rearrangement joins TRBV6-5 to TRBJ2-1, with 7 bases lining up with TRBD1. The CDR3 consists of 15 residues. Germline lookup yields CDR1 MNHEY and CDR2 SVGAGI. V dropped 1 base and J dropped 8; count of bases not matched to a gene: 8.

The V and J genes are TRBV29-1 and TRBJ2-3; D ambiguous. The CDR3 consists of 13 residues. Deletions cut 4 bases from V and 1 base from J, with 9 bases between. From germline, CDR1 is SQVTM and CDR2 ANQGSEA. CDR3 nucleotide sequence: TGCAGCGTTGGTGGATTCCGCACAGATACGCAGTATTTT. Residues: CSVGGFRTDTQYF.

This clone has only one observation. Other DNA sequences in this specimen translate into the identical CDR3. The rearrangement links TRBV27 to TRBJ2-7; D may be TRBD1 (6 bases). CDR3 length equals 13 residues. Per germline, CDR1 MNHEY and CDR2 SMNVEV (reference sequence). The germline V and J ends were trimmed by 2 bases and 3 bases, with 8 bases remaining between them. CDR3 sequence: CASSLAGDYEQYF. The CDR3 region has the DNA TGTGCCAGCAGTTTAGCAGGGGACTACGAGCAGTACTTC.

V gene TRBV4-3 combines with J gene TRBJ2-1; no reliable D call. V was pared by 1 base and J by 0 bases, with 7 bases between. The CDR3 is made up of 15 amino acids. The germline V gene encodes CDR1 LGHNA and CDR2 YSLEER. Written as DNA, the CDR3 is TGCGCCAGCAGCCAAGTCCGAAACTCCTACAATGAGCAGTTCTTC. Amino acids: CASSQVRNSYNEQFF.

The DNA for the CDR3 is TGTGCCAGCAGGTCCACAGGGTTATCGGGCTACACCTTC. Residues: CASRSTGLSGYTF. J is TRBJ1-2 and V is TRBV28; TRBD1 might be the D (6 bases). CDR3 size: 13 residues. V lost 6 bases, J lost 8 bases, and 16 bases lay in between. Germline assignment: CDR1 MDHEN and CDR2 SYDVKM.

The gene calls are TRBV5-1 and TRBJ2-5, with 7 bases fitting TRBD2. V trimming: 0 bases; J trimming: 4 bases; junction bases outside the gene matches: 12. Germline V CDR1 and CDR2: SGHRS, YFSETQ. This CDR3 is built from 17 residues. The CDR3 nucleotides read TGCGCCAGCAGCTTGGCTTTCGGACCCCCGGGAGGAGAGACCCAGTACTTC. Translated: CASSLAFGPPGGETQYF.

The chain recombines TRBV6-1 with TRBJ1-3; D is unresolved. V shed 3 bases and J shed 1 base, with 13 bases lying between them. Germline lookup yields CDR1 MNHNS and CDR2 SASEGT. The CDR3 totals 16 residues. The CDR3 protein is CASSESVFTSGNTIYF. Written as DNA, the CDR3 is TGTGCCAGCAGTGAGAGTGTATTCACGTCTGGAAACACCATATATTTT.